This T cell receptor (beta chain) stems from a study of shared clonotypes between healthy human individuals. Background on the study: Three plates each covered CD4 naive and memory; CD8 naive two, CD8 memory one.

The authors split each subset's genomic DNA evenly across several immunoSEQ plates. Only in-frame clones appear in the TCRdb table, and some are missing; sequencing was by immunoSEQ multiplex PCR. The repertoire consists of about 2.5 million clones, with 92% occurring once and the leading ten covering about 0.36%. Division of CD4+ cells produced a CD45RA+ naive subset and a CD45RA-negative memory subset. J lost 8 bases, V lost 6 bases, and 10 bases had no gene match. The CDR3 length is 15 residues. CDR1 and CDR2 (germline): KGHSH, LQKENI. The TCR comes from a man between 18 and 29 years old in good health. Some clones in this sample may be carry-over from other donors' samples. The material sequenced was naive CD4+ T cells from PBMCs. The subset here: CD45RA+ positively selected. The chain recombines TRBV18 with TRBJ2-4, with 10 positions matching TRBD1. The CDR3 nucleotides are TGTGCCAGCTCTCCCGGGACAGGGGCTTTGTACATTCAGTACTTC. Its translation is CASSPGTGALYIQYF.